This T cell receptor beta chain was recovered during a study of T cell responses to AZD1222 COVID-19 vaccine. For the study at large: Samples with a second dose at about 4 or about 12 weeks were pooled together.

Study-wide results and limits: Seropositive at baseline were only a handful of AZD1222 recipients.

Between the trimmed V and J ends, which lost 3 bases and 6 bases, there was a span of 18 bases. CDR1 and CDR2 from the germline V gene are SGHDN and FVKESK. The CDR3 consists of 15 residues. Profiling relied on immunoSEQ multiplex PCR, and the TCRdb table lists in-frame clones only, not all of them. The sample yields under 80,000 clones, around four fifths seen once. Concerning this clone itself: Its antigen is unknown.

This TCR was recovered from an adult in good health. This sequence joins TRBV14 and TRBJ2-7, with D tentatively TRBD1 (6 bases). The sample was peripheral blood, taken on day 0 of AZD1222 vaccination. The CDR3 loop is CASSQVLGAWSEQYF. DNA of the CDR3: TGTGCCAGCAGCCAGGTCCTGGGGGCTTGGTCCGAGCAGTACTTC.